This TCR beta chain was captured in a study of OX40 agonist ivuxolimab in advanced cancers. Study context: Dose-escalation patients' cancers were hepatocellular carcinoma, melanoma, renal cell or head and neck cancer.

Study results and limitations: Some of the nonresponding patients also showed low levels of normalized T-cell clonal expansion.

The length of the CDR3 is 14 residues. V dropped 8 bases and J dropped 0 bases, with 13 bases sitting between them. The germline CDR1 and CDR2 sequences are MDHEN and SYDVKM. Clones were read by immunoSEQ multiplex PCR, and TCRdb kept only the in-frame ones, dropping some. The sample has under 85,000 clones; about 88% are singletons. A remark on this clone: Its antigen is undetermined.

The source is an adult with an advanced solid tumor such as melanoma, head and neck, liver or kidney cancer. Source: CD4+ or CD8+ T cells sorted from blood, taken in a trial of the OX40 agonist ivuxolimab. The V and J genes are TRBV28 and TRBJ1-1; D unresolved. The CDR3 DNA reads TGTGCCAGCCGCTGGACGGATTTGAACACTGAAGCTTTCTTT. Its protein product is CASRWTDLNTEAFF. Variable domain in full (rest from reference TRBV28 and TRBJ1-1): DVKVTQSSRYLVKRTGEKVFLECVQDMDHENMFWYRQDPGLGLRLIYFSYDVKMKEKGDIPEGYSVSREKKERFSLILESASTNQTSMYLCASRWTDLNTEAFFGQGTRLTVV.